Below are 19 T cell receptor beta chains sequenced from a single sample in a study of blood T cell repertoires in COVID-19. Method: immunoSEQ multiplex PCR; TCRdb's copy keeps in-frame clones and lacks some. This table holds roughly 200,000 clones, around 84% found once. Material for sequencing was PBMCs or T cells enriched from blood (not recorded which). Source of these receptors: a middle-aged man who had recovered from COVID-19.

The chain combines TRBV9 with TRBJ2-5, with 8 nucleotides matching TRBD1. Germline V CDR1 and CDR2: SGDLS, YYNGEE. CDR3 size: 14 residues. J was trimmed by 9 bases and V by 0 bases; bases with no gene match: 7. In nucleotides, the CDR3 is TGTGCCAGCAGCGTAGAGGGACAGGATGGGGCCCAGTACTTC. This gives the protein CASSVEGQDGAQYF.

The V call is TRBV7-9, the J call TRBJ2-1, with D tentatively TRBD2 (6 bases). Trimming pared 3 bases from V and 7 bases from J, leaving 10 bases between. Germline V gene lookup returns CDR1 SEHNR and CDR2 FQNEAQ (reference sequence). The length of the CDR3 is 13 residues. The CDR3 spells CASSLASENEQFF. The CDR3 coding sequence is TGTGCCAGCAGCTTGGCTAGCGAGAATGAGCAGTTCTTC.

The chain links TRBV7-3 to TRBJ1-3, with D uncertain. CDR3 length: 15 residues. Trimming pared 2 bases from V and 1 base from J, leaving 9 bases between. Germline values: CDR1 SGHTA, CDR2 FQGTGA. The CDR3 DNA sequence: TGTGCCAGCAGCTTAGTGTCGGGGTCTGGAAACACCATATATTTT. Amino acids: CASSLVSGSGNTIYF.

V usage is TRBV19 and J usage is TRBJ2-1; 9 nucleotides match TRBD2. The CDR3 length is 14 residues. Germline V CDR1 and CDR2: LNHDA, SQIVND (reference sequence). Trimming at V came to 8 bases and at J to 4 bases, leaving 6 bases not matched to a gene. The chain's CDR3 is CASQNSGGYNEQFF. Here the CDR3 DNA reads TGTGCCAGTCAGAATAGCGGGGGTTACAATGAGCAGTTCTTC.

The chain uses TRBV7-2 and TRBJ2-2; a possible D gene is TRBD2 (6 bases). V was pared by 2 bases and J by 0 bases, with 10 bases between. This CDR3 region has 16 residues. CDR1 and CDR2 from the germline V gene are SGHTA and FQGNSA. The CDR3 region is CASSLIGGANTGELFF. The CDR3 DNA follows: TGTGCCAGCAGCTTAATTGGCGGGGCGAACACCGGGGAGCTGTTTTTT.

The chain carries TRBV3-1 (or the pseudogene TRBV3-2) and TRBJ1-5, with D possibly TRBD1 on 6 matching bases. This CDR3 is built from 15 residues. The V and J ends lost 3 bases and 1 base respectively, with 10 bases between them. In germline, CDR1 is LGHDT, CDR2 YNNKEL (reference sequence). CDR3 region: CASSHTGTSNQPQHF. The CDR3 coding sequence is TGTGCCAGCAGCCATACAGGGACCAGCAATCAGCCCCAGCATTTT.

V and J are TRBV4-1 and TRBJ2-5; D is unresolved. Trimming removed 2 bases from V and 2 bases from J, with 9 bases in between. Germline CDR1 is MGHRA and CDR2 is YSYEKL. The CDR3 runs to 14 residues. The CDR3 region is CASSQLISQETQYF. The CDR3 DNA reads TGCGCCAGCAGCCAACTTATCAGTCAAGAGACCCAGTACTTC.

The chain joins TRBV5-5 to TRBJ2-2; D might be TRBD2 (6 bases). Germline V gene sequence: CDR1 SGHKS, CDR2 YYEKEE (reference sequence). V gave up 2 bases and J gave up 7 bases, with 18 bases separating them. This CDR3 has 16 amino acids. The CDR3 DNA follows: TGTGCCAGCAGCTTATCCGGGGGTTTCGGATACGGGGAGCTGTTTTTT. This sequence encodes CASSLSGGFGYGELFF.

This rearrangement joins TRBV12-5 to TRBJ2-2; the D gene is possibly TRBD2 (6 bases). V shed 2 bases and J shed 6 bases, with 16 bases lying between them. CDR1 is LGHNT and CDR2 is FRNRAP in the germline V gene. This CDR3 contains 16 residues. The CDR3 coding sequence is TGTGCTAGTGGTTTGCCCCCGGGCGGGGTGGCCGGGGAGCTGTTTTTT. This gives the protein CASGLPPGGVAGELFF.

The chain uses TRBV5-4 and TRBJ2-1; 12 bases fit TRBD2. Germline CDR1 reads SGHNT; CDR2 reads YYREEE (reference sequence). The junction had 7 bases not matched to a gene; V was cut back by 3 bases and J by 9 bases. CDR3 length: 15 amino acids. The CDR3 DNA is TGTGCCAGCAGCTCTAGACTAGCGGGAGTAAGTGAGCAGTTCTTC. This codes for CASSSRLAGVSEQFF.

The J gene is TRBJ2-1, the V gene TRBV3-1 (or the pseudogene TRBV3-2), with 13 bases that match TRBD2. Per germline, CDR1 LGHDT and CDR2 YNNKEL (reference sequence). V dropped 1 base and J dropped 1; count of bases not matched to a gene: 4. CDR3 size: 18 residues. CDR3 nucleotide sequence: TGTGCCAGCAGCCAAGGGACTAGCGGGAGTATGTCCTACAATGAGCAGTTCTTC. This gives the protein CASSQGTSGSMSYNEQFF.

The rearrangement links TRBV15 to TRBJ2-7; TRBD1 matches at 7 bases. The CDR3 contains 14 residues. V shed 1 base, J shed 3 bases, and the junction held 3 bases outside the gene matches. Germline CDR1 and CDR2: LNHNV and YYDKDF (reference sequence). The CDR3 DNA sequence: TGTGCCACCAGCAGAGTCAACAGGGGCTACGAGCAGTACTTC. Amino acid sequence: CATSRVNRGYEQYF.

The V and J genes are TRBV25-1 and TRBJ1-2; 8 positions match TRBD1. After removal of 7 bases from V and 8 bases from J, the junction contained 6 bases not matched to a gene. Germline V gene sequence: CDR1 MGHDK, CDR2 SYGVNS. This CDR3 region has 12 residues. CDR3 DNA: TGTGCCAGCAACGACAGGGGCTACGGCTACACCTTC. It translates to CASNDRGYGYTF.

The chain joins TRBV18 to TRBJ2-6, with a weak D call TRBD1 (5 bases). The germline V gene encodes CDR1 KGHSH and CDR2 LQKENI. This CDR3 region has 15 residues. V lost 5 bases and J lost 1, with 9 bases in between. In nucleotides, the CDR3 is TGTGCCAGCTCAAAATCAGGGTCTGGGGCCAACGTCCTGACTTTC. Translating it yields CASSKSGSGANVLTF.

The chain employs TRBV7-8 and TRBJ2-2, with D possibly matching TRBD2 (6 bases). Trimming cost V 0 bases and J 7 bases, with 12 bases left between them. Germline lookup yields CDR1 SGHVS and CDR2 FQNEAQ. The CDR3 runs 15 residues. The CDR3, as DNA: TGTGCCAGCAGCTTAGCTAGCGGCGCCTTCGGGGAGCTGTTTTTT. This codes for CASSLASGAFGELFF.

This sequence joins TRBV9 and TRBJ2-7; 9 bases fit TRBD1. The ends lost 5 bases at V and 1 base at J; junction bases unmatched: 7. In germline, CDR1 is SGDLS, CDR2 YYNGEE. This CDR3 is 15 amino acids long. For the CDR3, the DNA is TGTGCCAGCAGTGCCGGGACAGGGTTTTCCTACGAGCAGTACTTC. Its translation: CASSAGTGFSYEQYF.

CDR3 loop: CASSDRNYGYTF. The CDR3 bases are TGTGCCAGCAGTGACAGGAACTATGGCTACACCTTC. The chain combines TRBV2 with TRBJ1-2; no clear D gene. Trimming stripped 3 bases from V and 2 bases from J, with 4 bases between. The germline CDR1 and CDR2 sequences are SNHLY and FYNNEI. There are 12 residues in the CDR3.

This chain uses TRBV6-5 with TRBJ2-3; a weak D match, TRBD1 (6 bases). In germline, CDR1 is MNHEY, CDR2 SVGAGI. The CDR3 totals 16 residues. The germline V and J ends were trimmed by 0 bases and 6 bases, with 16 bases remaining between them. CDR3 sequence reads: CASSYSGRQVRDTQYF. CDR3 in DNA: TGTGCCAGCAGTTACTCGGGAAGACAGGTCAGGGATACGCAGTATTTT.

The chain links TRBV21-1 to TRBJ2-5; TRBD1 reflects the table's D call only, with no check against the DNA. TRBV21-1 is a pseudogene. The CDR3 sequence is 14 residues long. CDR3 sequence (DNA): TGTGCCAGCCGGAGGGGACAGGGGGAAGAGACCCAGTACTTC. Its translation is CASRRGQGEETQYF.